This TCR beta chain was sequenced in a study of a mutant IDH1 vaccine in newly diagnosed glioma. The wider study: First vaccine doses came 4-6 weeks after radiotherapy alone, or with temozolomide cycles.

Whole-study findings and limits: Apparently, pseudoprogression bore no relation to changes among the top peripheral T cell clonotypes.

Regarding time point: week 35, safety follow-up. Each dose of the vaccine consisted of 300 ug of mutant IDH1 20-mer peptide, with topical imiquimod. Patients were given eight vaccinations, scheduled in weeks 1, 3, 5, 7, 11, 15, 19 and 23. The method was immunoSEQ multiplex PCR; TCRdb's version includes in-frame clones alone and lacks a portion of them. The table shows 69,000 or so clones, with around nine tenths occurring only once. This clone was picked up one time. Its antigen is unknown. Germline is not matched at one junction end, which may reflect a read error. Germline-derived CDR1 and CDR2 are SEHNR and FQNEAQ (reference sequence). This CDR3 comprises 13 residues.

The chain links TRBV7-9 to TRBJ1-2; the D is unclear. The clonotype was recovered from a man aged 25-45 years with glioma. The input for sequencing was PBMCs, taken from a glioma patient whose treatment included an IDH1 peptide vaccine. Written as DNA, the CDR3 is TGTGCCGGCAGCTTAGAACAGAGCTATGGCTACACCTTC. Protein product: CAGSLEQSYGYTF.